This T cell receptor (beta chain) was found in a study of metastatic and nonmetastatic thyroid tumors. Study information: Samples came from malignant and benign thyroid patients, and repertoires were compared across blood and tumor or nodule tissue. Study results and caveats: Significantly higher TCR beta diversity was reportedly seen in malignant thyroid tumors than benign nodules, in blood and tumor.

Until they underwent thyroid surgery, no patient had received any treatment. The CDR3 has 16 amino acids. CDR1 SGHAT and CDR2 FQNNGV come from the germline V gene. Between the trimmed V and J ends, which lost 3 bases and 0 bases, there was a span of 12 bases. Within the sample, this clone is medium-sized. Its antigen remains unidentified. In the study's own analysis: The study took CDR3 differences across clinicopathological groups and made a distant-metastasis classifier for papillary thyroid cancer from them. From the PCR reads, TCRdb re-called clones with MiXCR. Clone size and V and J calls follow TCRdb, not the original study. The data hold around 20,000 clones, with 14% to 15% observed a single time.

Sequencing was performed on tumor tissue. This TCR was sampled from a female donor with papillary thyroid cancer or a benign thyroid nodule (not recorded which). Some clones in this sample may be carry-over from other donors' samples. J is TRBJ1-3 and V is TRBV11-2, with D uncertain. The CDR3 spells CASSFTQNPSGNTIYF. The DNA for the CDR3 is TGTGCCAGCAGCTTCACACAGAACCCCTCTGGAAACACCATATATTTT.